Below are 18 T cell receptor beta chains sequenced from a single sample in a study of T cells in Graves' hyperthyroidism and ophthalmopathy. Authors of the study amplified TCR beta CDR3 regions from RNA transcripts. The HTBI primer set served for first-round RT-PCR of the TCR CDR3. TCRdb re-analysed the multiplex PCR reads in MiXCR, keeping a single row per CDR3 protein. The sample comprises some 460,000 distinct CDR3 sequences, around 14% of which are singletons, and roughly 13% rests with the top ten. Source material: blood. The receptors were gathered from a young woman with Graves' hyperthyroidism.

The CDR3 protein is CASSIDPPGQGAKNIQYF. CDR3 nucleotides: TGTGCCAGTAGTATAGATCCTCCGGGACAGGGGGCCAAAAACATTCAGTACTTC. The rearrangement links TRBV19 to TRBJ2-4; 10 nucleotides match TRBD1. CDR1 is LNHDA, CDR2 SQIVND, per germline (reference sequence). V trimming: 0 bases; J trimming: 1 base; junction bases outside the gene matches: 6. The CDR3 runs 18 residues.

This clonotype was recorded at least ten times. The V gene is TRBV2, the J gene TRBJ2-2, with D hard to call. This CDR3 has 12 residues. The ends were cut back, 2 bases at V and 7 bases at J, with 5 bases in the middle. The V gene's germline CDR1 is SNHLY and CDR2 FYNNEI. The CDR3 here is CASSESSGELFF. The CDR3 coding sequence is TGTGCCAGCAGTGAATCGAGCGGGGAGCTGTTTTTT.

Comments on this clonotype: This may arise from a read error, as a much more abundant clone is one base away. The chain uses TRBV19 and TRBJ1-1, with unresolved D. CDR3 length equals 14 residues. Germline-derived CDR1 and CDR2 are LNHDA and SQIVND (reference sequence). Here the CDR3 reads CAGSTIGRVNEAFF. Written as DNA, the CDR3 is TGTGCCGGTAGCACGATCGGACGGGTGAATGAAGCTTTCTTT. Filled out from reference TRBV19 and TRBJ1-1, the complete variable domain reads DGGITQSPKYLFRKEGQNVTLSCEQNLNHDAMYWYRQDPGQGLRLIYYSQIVNDFQKGDIAEGYSVSREKKESFPLTVTSAQKNPTAFYLCAGSTIGRVNEAFFGQGTRLTVV.

This clonotype was recorded a few times. The chain combines TRBV19 with TRBJ1-5; possibly TRBD1 for D (6 bases). V lost 2 bases to trimming and J lost 2 bases, with 16 bases between them. Germline CDR1 reads LNHDA; CDR2 reads SQIVND (reference sequence). The CDR3 has 17 residues. CDR3 region: CASSISGAGVGNQPQHF. The CDR3, as DNA: TGTGCCAGTAGTATATCAGGGGCTGGAGTGGGCAATCAGCCCCAGCATTTT.

This clonotype has ten or more counts. This chain links TRBV28 with TRBJ1-1; D perhaps matches TRBD1 (5 bases). V dropped 5 bases and J dropped 0 bases, with 13 bases sitting between them. The CDR3 is 15 amino acids. Germline V gene lookup returns CDR1 MDHEN and CDR2 SYDVKM. This CDR3 reads CASSIPGTLNTEAFF. CDR3 nucleotides: TGTGCCAGCAGTATCCCCGGGACGTTGAACACTGAAGCTTTCTTT.

This clonotype was seen only a few times. The J gene is TRBJ1-2, the V gene TRBV9; possibly TRBD1 for D (5 bases). The CDR3 covers 12 residues. Germline V gives CDR1 SGDLS, CDR2 YYNGEE. V was shortened by 6 bases and J by 3 bases, with 9 bases between the two germline ends. This chain's CDR3 is CASIGGDYGYTF. For the CDR3, the DNA is TGTGCCAGCATTGGGGGAGACTATGGCTACACCTTC.

This clonotype was observed a few times. This rearrangement joins TRBV19 to TRBJ2-2; weak D call: TRBD2 (5 bases). V gave up 8 bases and J gave up 2 bases, with 12 bases separating them. The CDR3 length is 14 residues. Germline V gene data show CDR1 as LNHDA and CDR2 as SQIVND (reference sequence). CDR3 region: CASQRLVNTGELFF. The DNA for the CDR3 is TGTGCCAGTCAGCGGCTAGTAAACACCGGGGAGCTGTTTTTT.

This sequence joins TRBV15 and TRBJ2-7, with D unclear. CDR1 and CDR2 from the germline V gene are LNHNV and YYDKDF (reference sequence). Trimming removed 5 bases from V and 3 bases from J, with 17 bases in between. The CDR3 totals 15 residues. The CDR3 loop is CATSPRVRRRYEQYF. CDR3 nucleotides: TGTGCCACCAGCCCCCGGGTCCGACGGCGCTACGAGCAGTACTTC.

This clonotype appeared many times. V usage is TRBV11-2 and J usage is TRBJ2-7; TRBD1 matches at 10 bases. J was trimmed by 5 bases and V by 0 bases; bases with no gene match: 16. The germline V gene has CDR1 SGHAT and CDR2 FQNNGV. The CDR3 consists of 19 residues. CDR3 region: CASSLERDRGSVLFNEQYF. For the CDR3, the DNA is TGTGCCAGCAGCTTAGAACGGGACAGGGGTTCTGTCCTCTTTAACGAGCAGTACTTC.

This clonotype was counted only a few times. The rearrangement joins TRBV6-1 to TRBJ1-3; the D is unclear. The CDR3 runs 15 residues. V was cut by 6 bases and J by 2 bases, with 14 bases left in between. The V gene's germline CDR1 is MNHNS and CDR2 SASEGT. The CDR3 is CASRTWTNPGNTIYF. CDR3 nucleotide sequence: TGTGCCAGCAGAACGTGGACCAATCCTGGAAACACCATATATTTT.

This clonotype was seen a handful of times. The V gene is TRBV18, the J gene TRBJ1-1; no clear D gene. The V gene's germline CDR1 is KGHSH and CDR2 LQKENI. The CDR3 extends over 16 amino acids. Trimming took off 3 bases at V and 4 bases at J, with 18 bases between the two ends. CDR3 loop: CASSPPRTTRSTEAFF. CDR3 coding DNA: TGTGCCAGCTCACCGCCAAGAACAACCCGAAGCACTGAAGCTTTCTTT.

This clonotype showed up many times. The chain has TRBV7-9 and TRBJ2-1, with TRBD1 matching over 11 bases. Germline lookup yields CDR1 SEHNR and CDR2 FQNEAQ (reference sequence). After removal of 3 bases from V and 7 bases from J, the junction contained 5 bases not matched to a gene. This CDR3 has 15 amino acids. The CDR3 DNA sequence: TGTGCCAGCAGCTTCCGAGGGACAGGGGGGAATGAGCAGTTCTTC. Its translation is CASSFRGTGGNEQFF.

The rearrangement links TRBV7-2 to TRBJ1-6, with 7 positions matching TRBD1. The V segment lost 5 bases and the J segment 4 bases; nucleotides outside the gene matches: 5. CDR1 and CDR2 (germline): SGHTA, FQGNSA. CDR3 length equals 15 residues. CDR3 sequence: CASSTKGQYNSPLHF. Here the CDR3 DNA reads TGTGCCAGCAGCACAAAGGGACAGTATAATTCACCCCTCCACTTT.

This clonotype was picked up a small number of times. V gene TRBV7-2 combines with J gene TRBJ2-3; D gene uncertain. Germline V lookup: CDR1 SGHTA, CDR2 FQGNSA. Trimming took off 1 base at V and 4 bases at J, with 12 bases between the two ends. This CDR3 has 15 amino acids. CDR3 residues: CASSLVGSRADTQYF. The CDR3 DNA reads TGTGCCAGCAGCTTAGTGGGTAGCCGGGCAGATACGCAGTATTTT.

There are many counts of this clonotype. This sequence joins TRBV11-2 and TRBJ1-1, with D possibly TRBD1 on 5 matching bases. CDR3 size: 18 residues. The germline V and J ends were trimmed by 1 base and 1 base, with 19 bases remaining between them. Germline V lookup: CDR1 SGHAT, CDR2 FQNNGV. Here the CDR3 DNA reads TGTGCCAGCAGCTTAGCTAGTATCGGGGGAATGGGGAACACTGAAGCTTTCTTT. It is translated as CASSLASIGGMGNTEAFF.

The chain couples TRBV12-3 or TRBV12-4 to TRBJ1-1; TRBD1 might be the D (5 bases). The V end lost 3 bases, the J end lost 5 bases, and 13 bases lay between the germline ends. This CDR3 contains 14 residues. CDR3 protein: CASSLGVKATEAFF. The DNA for the CDR3 is TGTGCCAGCAGTTTGGGGGTTAAGGCTACTGAAGCTTTCTTT.

This clonotype was recorded at least ten times. The V gene is TRBV12-3 or TRBV12-4, the J gene TRBJ2-1; TRBD2 agrees at 8 bases. The V segment lost 9 bases and the J segment 8 bases; nucleotides outside the gene matches: 21. This CDR3 contains 17 residues. In DNA, the CDR3 is TGTGCCAGGGATGCCGGGGTCATCGGGAGGGGTGTCTATGAGCAGTTCTTC. Residues: CARDAGVIGRGVYEQFF.

The J gene is TRBJ2-7, the V gene TRBV7-9; D is unresolved. The V end was cut by 4 bases, the J end by 2 bases, with 12 bases between. Germline CDR1 is SEHNR and CDR2 is FQNEAQ (reference sequence). The length of the CDR3 is 14 residues. CDR3 in DNA: TGTGCCAGCAGCTCACTTGGACGGACCTACGAGCAGTACTTC. Amino acids: CASSSLGRTYEQYF.